This T cell receptor beta chain was captured in a study of beta chain features in type 1 diabetes. The CDR3 length is 14 residues. J was trimmed by 4 bases and V by 6 bases; bases with no gene match: 3. Germline V gene data show CDR1 as MDHEN and CDR2 as SYDVKM. This clone was seen many times. Its antigen is unidentified. Study-level results: At VDJ recombination sites, type 1 diabetes patients had fewer insertions and more deleted nucleotides. Patients with Type 1 diabetes showed moderately but significantly shorter TCRB CDR3s in all four CD4+ subsets.

The authors reverse transcribed all of the isolated RNA, so sequencing captured expressed TCRB transcripts. Assay used: immunoSEQ multiplex PCR; TCRdb lists only in-frame clones, some missing. The sample yields 150,000 to 200,000 clones, roughly 7.1% seen once. This chain links TRBV28 with TRBJ1-5, with 10 nucleotides matching TRBD1. The receptor was isolated from a woman between 40 and 55 years old with type 1 diabetes. The sequenced material came from central memory CD4+ T cells from blood. The CDR3 here is CASRVGQGNQPQHF. In DNA form, the CDR3 reads TGTGCCAGCAGGGTGGGACAGGGGAATCAGCCCCAGCATTTT. The full variable domain, its missing parts supplied by reference TRBV28 and TRBJ1-5, is DVKVTQSSRYLVKRTGEKVFLECVQDMDHENMFWYRQDPGLGLRLIYFSYDVKMKEKGDIPEGYSVSREKKERFSLILESASTNQTSMYLCASRVGQGNQPQHFGDGTRLSIL.